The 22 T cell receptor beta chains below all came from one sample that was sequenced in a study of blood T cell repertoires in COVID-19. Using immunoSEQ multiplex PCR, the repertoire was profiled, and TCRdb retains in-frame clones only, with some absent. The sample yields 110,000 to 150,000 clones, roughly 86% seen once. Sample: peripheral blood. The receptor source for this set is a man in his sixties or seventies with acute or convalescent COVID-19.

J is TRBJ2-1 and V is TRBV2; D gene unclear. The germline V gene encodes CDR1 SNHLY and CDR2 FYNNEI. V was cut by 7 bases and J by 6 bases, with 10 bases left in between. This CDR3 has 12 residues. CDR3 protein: CASILAANEQFF. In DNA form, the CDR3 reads TGTGCCAGCATACTGGCGGCCAATGAGCAGTTCTTC.

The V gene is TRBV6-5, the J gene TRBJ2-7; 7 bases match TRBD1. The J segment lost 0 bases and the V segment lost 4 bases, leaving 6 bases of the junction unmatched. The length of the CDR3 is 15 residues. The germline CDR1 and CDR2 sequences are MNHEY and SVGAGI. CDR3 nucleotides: TGTGCCAGCAGTTGGGGACAGTCGTCCTCCTACGAGCAGTACTTC. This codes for CASSWGQSSSYEQYF.

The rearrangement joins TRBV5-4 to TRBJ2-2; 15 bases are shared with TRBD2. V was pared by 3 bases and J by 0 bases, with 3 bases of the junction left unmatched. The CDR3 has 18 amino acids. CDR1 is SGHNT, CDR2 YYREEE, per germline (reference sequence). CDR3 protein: CASSSGLAGGANTGELFF. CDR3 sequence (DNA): TGTGCCAGCAGCTCCGGACTAGCGGGAGGGGCGAACACCGGGGAGCTGTTTTTT.

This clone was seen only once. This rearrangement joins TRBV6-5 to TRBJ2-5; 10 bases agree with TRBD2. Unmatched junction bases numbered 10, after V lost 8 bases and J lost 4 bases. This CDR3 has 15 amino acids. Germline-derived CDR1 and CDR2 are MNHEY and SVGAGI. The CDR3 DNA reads TGTGCCAGCGCTGACCCCAGGACTAGCGGAGAGACCCAGTACTTC. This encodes CASADPRTSGETQYF.

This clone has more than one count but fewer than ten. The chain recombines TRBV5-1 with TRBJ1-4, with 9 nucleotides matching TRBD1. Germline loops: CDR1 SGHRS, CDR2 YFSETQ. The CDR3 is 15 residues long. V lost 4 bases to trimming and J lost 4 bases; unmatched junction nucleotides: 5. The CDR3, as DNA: TGCGCCAGCAGCCTAGGACAGGGGTATAATGAAAAACTGTTTTTT. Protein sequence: CASSLGQGYNEKLFF. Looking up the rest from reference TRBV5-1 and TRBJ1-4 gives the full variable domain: KAGVTQTPRYLIKTRGQQVTLSCSPISGHRSVSWYQQTPGQGLQFLFEYFSETQRNKGNFPGRFSGRQFSNSRSEMNVSTLELGDSALYLCASSLGQGYNEKLFFGSGTQLSVL.

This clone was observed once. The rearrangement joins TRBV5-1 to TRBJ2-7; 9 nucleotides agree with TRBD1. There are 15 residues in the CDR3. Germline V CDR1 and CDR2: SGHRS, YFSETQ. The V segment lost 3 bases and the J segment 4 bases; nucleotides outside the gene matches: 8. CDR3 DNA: TGCGCCAGCAGCTCTAACCCGGGACAGGGATACGAGCAGTACTTC. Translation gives CASSSNPGQGYEQYF.

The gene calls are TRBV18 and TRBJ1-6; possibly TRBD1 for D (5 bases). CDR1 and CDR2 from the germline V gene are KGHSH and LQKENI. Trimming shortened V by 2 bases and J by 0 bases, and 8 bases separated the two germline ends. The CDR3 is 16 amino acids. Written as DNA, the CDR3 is TGTGCCAGCTCACCAACAGGCAGCTCCTATAATTCACCCCTCCACTTT. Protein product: CASSPTGSSYNSPLHF.

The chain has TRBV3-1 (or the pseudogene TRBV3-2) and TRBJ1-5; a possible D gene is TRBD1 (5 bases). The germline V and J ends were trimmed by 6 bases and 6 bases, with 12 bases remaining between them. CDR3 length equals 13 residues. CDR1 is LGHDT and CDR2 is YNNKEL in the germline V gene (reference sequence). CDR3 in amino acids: CASSLGGGQPQHF. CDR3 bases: TGTGCCAGCAGTCTTGGGGGGGGTCAGCCCCAGCATTTT.

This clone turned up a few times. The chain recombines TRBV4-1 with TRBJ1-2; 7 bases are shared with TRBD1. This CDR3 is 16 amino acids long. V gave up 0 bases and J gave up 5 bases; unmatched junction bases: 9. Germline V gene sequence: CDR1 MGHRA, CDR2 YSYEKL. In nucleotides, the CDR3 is TGCGCCAGCAGCCAAGATACGACAGGGCTTGGATATGGCTACACCTTC. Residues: CASSQDTTGLGYGYTF.

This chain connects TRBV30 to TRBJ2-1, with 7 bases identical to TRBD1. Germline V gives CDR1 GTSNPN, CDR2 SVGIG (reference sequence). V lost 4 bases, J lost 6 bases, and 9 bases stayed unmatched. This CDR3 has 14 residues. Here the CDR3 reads CAWKGTVTGNEQFF. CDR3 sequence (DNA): TGTGCCTGGAAAGGGACAGTCACCGGCAATGAGCAGTTCTTC.

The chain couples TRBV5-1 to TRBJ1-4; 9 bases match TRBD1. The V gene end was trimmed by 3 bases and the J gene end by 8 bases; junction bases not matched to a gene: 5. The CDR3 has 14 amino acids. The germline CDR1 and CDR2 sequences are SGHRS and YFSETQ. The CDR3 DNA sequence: TGCGCCAGCAGCTCCGGGACAGGGTTAGAAAAACTGTTTTTT. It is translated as CASSSGTGLEKLFF. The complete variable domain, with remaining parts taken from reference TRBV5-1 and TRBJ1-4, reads KAGVTQTPRYLIKTRGQQVTLSCSPISGHRSVSWYQQTPGQGLQFLFEYFSETQRNKGNFPGRFSGRQFSNSRSEMNVSTLELGDSALYLCASSSGTGLEKLFFGSGTQLSVL.

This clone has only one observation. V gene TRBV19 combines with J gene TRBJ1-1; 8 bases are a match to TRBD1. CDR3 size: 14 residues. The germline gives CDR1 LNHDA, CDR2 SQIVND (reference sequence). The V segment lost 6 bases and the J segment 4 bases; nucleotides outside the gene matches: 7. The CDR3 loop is CASSRITGGTEAFF. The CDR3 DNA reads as TGTGCCAGTAGCCGAATTACAGGGGGCACTGAAGCTTTCTTT.

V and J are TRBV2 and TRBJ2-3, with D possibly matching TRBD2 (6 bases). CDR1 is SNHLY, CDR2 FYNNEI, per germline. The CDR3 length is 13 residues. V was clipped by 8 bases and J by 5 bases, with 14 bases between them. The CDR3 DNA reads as TGTGCCAGCCATTACGACGGGGGAGATACGCAGTATTTT. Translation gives CASHYDGGDTQYF.

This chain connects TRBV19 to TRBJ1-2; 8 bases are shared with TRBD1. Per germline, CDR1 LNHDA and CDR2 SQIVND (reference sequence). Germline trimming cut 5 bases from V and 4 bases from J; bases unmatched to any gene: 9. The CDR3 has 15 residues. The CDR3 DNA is TGTGCCAGTAGTCCGACAGGGGAGGGAGGCTATGGCTACACCTTC. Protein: CASSPTGEGGYGYTF. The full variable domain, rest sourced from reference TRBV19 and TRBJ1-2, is DGGITQSPKYLFRKEGQNVTLSCEQNLNHDAMYWYRQDPGQGLRLIYYSQIVNDFQKGDIAEGYSVSREKKESFPLTVTSAQKNPTAFYLCASSPTGEGGYGYTFGSGTRLTVV.

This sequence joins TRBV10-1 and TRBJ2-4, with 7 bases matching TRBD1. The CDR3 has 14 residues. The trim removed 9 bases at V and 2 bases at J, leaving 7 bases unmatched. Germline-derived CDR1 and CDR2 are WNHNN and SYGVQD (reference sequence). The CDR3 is CARVQGLSKNIQYF. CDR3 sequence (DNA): TGCGCCAGGGTACAGGGGCTGTCCAAAAACATTCAGTACTTC.

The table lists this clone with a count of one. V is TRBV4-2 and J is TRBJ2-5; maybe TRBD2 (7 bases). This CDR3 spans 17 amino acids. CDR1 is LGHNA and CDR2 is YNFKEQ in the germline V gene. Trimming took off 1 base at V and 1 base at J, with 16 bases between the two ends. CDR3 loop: CASSQVRGAETQETQYF. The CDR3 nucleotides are TGTGCCAGCAGCCAAGTTCGGGGGGCAGAAACCCAAGAGACCCAGTACTTC.

The CDR3: CSVSGGGTNTGELFF. CDR3 nucleotide sequence: TGCAGCGTCTCCGGTGGGGGCACGAACACCGGGGAGCTGTTTTTT. The chain couples TRBV29-1 to TRBJ2-2; tentative D call: TRBD1 (6 bases). CDR3 length equals 15 residues. Germline CDR1 and CDR2: SQVTM and ANQGSEA. Trimming shortened V by 6 bases and J by 0 bases, and 14 bases separated the two germline ends.

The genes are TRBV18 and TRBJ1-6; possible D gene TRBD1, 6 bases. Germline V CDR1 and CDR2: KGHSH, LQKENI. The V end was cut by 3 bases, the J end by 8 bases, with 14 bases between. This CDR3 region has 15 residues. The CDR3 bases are TGTGCCAGCTCACCGACAGGCCTGCAGGATTCACCCCTCCACTTT. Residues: CASSPTGLQDSPLHF.

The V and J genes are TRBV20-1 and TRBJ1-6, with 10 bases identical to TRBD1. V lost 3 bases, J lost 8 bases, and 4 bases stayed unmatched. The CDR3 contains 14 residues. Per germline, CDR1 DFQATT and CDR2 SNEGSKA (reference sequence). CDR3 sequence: CSASGDRGDSPLHF. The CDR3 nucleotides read TGCAGTGCTAGTGGGGACAGGGGAGATTCACCCCTCCACTTT.

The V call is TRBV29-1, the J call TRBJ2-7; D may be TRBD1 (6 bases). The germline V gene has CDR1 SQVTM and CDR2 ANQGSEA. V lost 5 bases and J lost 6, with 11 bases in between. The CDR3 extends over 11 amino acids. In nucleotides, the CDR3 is TGCAGCGTTCCTGGGACACTCGAGCAGTACTTC. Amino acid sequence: CSVPGTLEQYF.

In DNA, the CDR3 is TGTGCTAGTGGTTTTGGTATGGGGGGTCGACAGCCCCAGCATTTT. Translating it yields CASGFGMGGRQPQHF. This rearrangement joins TRBV12-5 to TRBJ1-5, with TRBD1 as a possible D gene (5 bases). V lost 3 bases and J lost 7, with 16 bases in between. This CDR3 region has 15 residues. Looked up from germline, CDR1 is LGHNT and CDR2 is FRNRAP.

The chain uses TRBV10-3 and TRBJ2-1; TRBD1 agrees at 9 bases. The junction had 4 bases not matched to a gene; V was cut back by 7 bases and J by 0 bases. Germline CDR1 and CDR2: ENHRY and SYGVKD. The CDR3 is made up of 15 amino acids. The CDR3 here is CAINKQGASYNEQFF. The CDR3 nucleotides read TGTGCCATCAACAAACAGGGGGCCTCCTACAATGAGCAGTTCTTC.